The rows below give T cell receptor beta chains drawn from one sample of a study of human T cells and chemical hapten exposure. TCRdb re-derived calls from the RACE reads in MiXCR, one entry per CDR3 protein. The table shows some 84,000 distinct CDR3 sequences, with more than 9% occurring only once. Sequenced material: whole blood, taken in connection with sensitization to the hapten diphenylcyclopropenone (DPC). The source of these receptors is a woman in her forties or fifties with alopecia areata. Some clones in this sample may be carry-over from other donors' samples. Both conserved end residues are part of each CDR3. A D gene is named only where the DNA matches it firmly. Expanded clones get a size class; other rows say once, few or many, or leave the size out.

CDR3	DNA	J	size	V	D
CASSQLAALSYEQYF	TGCGCCAGCAGCCAACTAGCGGCCCTTTCCTACGAGCAGTACTTC	TRBJ2-7	few	TRBV4-1	TRBD2
CASSLSTLTDTQYF	TGCGCCAGCAGCTTGTCGACCCTCACAGATACGCAGTATTTT	TRBJ2-3	many	TRBV5-1	.
CAWSEGFADTQYF	TGTGCCTGGAGTGAGGGTTTCGCAGATACGCAGTATTTT	TRBJ2-3	many	TRBV30	.
CSVDRQMNTEAFF	TGCAGCGTCGATCGACAGATGAACACTGAAGCTTTCTTT	TRBJ1-1	few	TRBV29-1	.
CASSTGGGRGTDTQYF	TGTGCCAGCAGCACTGGTGGCGGGAGAGGCACAGATACGCAGTATTTT	TRBJ2-3	few	TRBV5-8	TRBD2
CASRRTVGEQYF	TGTGCCAGCCGAAGGACGGTCGGCGAGCAGTACTTC	TRBJ2-7	few	TRBV2	.
CSASGRATSGANVLTF	TGCAGTGCTAGCGGGAGGGCCACATCTGGGGCCAACGTCCTGACTTTC	TRBJ2-6	many	TRBV20-1	TRBD2
CASSTTSGGRYEQYF	TGTGCCAGCAGCACAACTAGCGGGGGACGCTACGAGCAGTACTTC	TRBJ2-7	few	TRBV11-2	TRBD2
CSATNRAQNQPQHF	TGCAGTGCTACGAACCGGGCCCAAAATCAGCCCCAGCATTTT	TRBJ1-5	many	TRBV20-1	.
CASSLVFREQYF	TGTGCCAGCAGTTTAGTGTTCCGGGAGCAGTACTTC	TRBJ2-7	many	TRBV12-3/TRBV12-4	.
CASSLSGETQYF	TGTGCCAGCAGTTTATCCGGAGAGACCCAGTACTTC	TRBJ2-5	many	TRBV27	.
CSVRVGTGNGYTF	TGCAGCGTGAGAGTAGGAACGGGGAATGGCTACACCTTC	TRBJ1-2	many	TRBV29-1	.
CASSLPGWSTGELFF	TGTGCCAGCAGCTTACCAGGGTGGTCGACCGGGGAGCTGTTTTTT	TRBJ2-2	many	TRBV5-5	.
CASSLELPYEQYF	TGTGCCAGCAGCTTAGAGCTTCCCTACGAGCAGTACTTC	TRBJ2-7	.	TRBV7-9	.
CASSLVSGKNRPRSYEQYF	TGTGCCAGCAGCTTAGTTTCAGGAAAGAACCGACCGCGGTCCTACGAGCAGTACTTC	TRBJ2-7	.	TRBV7-8	.
CASSQGSSGRVEQYF	TGCGCCAGCAGCCAAGGGTCTAGCGGGAGGGTCGAGCAGTACTTC	TRBJ2-7	many	TRBV4-1	TRBD2
CASSERPGTWAQYF	TGCGCCAGCAGCGAAAGACCGGGGACTTGGGCCCAGTACTTC	TRBJ2-5	many	TRBV4-1	.
CASSPPSRNTEAFF	TGTGCCAGCTCACCACCGTCGAGGAACACTGAAGCTTTCTTT	TRBJ1-1	.	TRBV18	.
CASSSLSHSNNEQFF	TGTGCCAGCAGCTCTTTATCCCATTCTAACAATGAGCAGTTCTTC	TRBJ2-1	few	TRBV7-8	.
CASSQGARGRVGGGYTF	TGCGCCAGCAGCCAAGGCGCCAGGGGGCGGGTCGGTGGCGGCTACACCTTC	TRBJ1-2	many	TRBV4-3	TRBD1
CSLWTSGETQYF	TGCAGCCTCTGGACCTCAGGAGAGACCCAGTACTTC	TRBJ2-5	many	TRBV29-1	.
CASSRRLRGKSTDTQYF	TGTGCCAGCAGCCGTCGGTTAAGGGGGAAGAGCACAGATACGCAGTATTTT	TRBJ2-3	.	TRBV3-1	.
CSASPGLAGLNEQFF	TGCAGTGCTAGTCCGGGACTAGCGGGACTGAATGAGCAGTTCTTC	TRBJ2-1	many	TRBV20-1	TRBD2